The sequence of this T cell receptor (beta chain) was determined in a study of blood T cell repertoires in COVID-19. Study-level background: There were acute and convalescent COVID-19 samples, and they came from the United States, Italy and Spain.

Those who participated ranged in age from roughly 18 to 100 years and resided in roughly 26 US areas. Allocation to cohorts depended on clinical history reported by the participants. The germline CDR1 and CDR2 sequences are MNHEY and SMNVEV (reference sequence). The CDR3 totals 15 residues. J was trimmed by 0 bases and V by 8 bases; bases with no gene match: 5. Original methodology: By means of reference gene primer amplification, nucleated cell counts were estimated. Clones were read by immunoSEQ multiplex PCR, and TCRdb kept only the in-frame ones, dropping some. The D gene and trimming were derived from the DNA, and the V and J assignments and clone size from that table. Seen here are 200,000 or so clones, roughly 80% observed once, and the top ten hold approximately 1.2%.

The rearrangement uses TRBV27 and TRBJ2-2; 8 positions match TRBD1. The sample was PBMCs or T cells enriched from blood (not recorded which). The receptor comes from a woman in her thirties or forties with acute COVID-19. The DNA for the CDR3 is TGTGCCAGCCGCTCGGACAGGGCGAACACCGGGGAGCTGTTTTTT. It yields the protein CASRSDRANTGELFF.